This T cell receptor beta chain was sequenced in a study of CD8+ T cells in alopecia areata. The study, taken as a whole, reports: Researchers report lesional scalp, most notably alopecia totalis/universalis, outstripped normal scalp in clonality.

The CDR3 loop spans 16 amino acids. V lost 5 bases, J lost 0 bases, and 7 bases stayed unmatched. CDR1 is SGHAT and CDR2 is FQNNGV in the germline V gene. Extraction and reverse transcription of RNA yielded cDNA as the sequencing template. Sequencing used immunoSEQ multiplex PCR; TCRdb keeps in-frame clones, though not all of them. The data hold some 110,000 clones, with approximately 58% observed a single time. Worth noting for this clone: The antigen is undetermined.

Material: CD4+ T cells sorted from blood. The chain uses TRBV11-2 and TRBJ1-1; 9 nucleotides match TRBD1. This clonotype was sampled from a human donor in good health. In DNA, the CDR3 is TGTGCCAGCAGCCTACAGGGGGCATTAATGAACACTGAAGCTTTCTTT. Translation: CASSLQGALMNTEAFF.